The clone carrying this T cell receptor beta chain was found many times. The antigen is not known. This sample stems from a study of T cells after yellow fever vaccination. At the level of the study: Some fractions had low cell numbers, and these were prepared with SMART-Seq v4 Ultra Low Input.

Study-level points and caveats: Post-booster repertoires again held most primary-vaccination clones (roughly 95% CD4, roughly 90% CD8). A small proportion of clonotypes was detected in both the CD4 and CD8 compartments. By day 5 rather than day 15, the secondary response had peaked, though it was weaker.

Each CDR3 protein is one row after TCRdb ran MiXCR on the 5' RACE reads. This table holds under 150,000 distinct CDR3 sequences, approximately 7.7% found once. Trimming removed 4 bases from V and 4 bases from J, with 8 bases in between. CDR3 size: 13 residues. CDR1 KGHSH and CDR2 LQKENI come from the germline V gene. The sequence was collected from a man under 40 who received the YFV17D yellow fever vaccine. The chain joins TRBV18 to TRBJ2-4; D assignment may be TRBD1 or TRBD2 (5 bases each). Sequenced material: CD4+ T cells sorted from PBMCs, taken 5 days after the yellow fever booster vaccination. The CDR3 bases are TGTGCCAGCTCACGGGACGGGAAAAACATTCAGTACTTC. As protein: CASSRDGKNIQYF.